Listed here is a single TCR beta chain. No antigen is known for it. The source of the sample is a study of graft-versus-host responses after intestinal transplantation. Study information: Among the recipients, transplants were multivisceral, liver-intestinal, or isolated intestinal.

Here immunoSEQ multiplex PCR was the method, and the copy in TCRdb shows in-frame clones only, minus some. Altogether 55,000 to 70,000 clones are present, under 95% being singletons, with the ten largest covering roughly 2.7%. Points from the study as a whole: Early post-transplant falls in HvG clones accompanied the peak levels of circulating GvH clones.

CDR1 and CDR2 (germline): SGHTA, FQGNSA. V lost 3 bases and J lost 6, with 9 bases in between. The CDR3 consists of 12 residues. Here the sequenced sample was PBMCs, taken about 120 days after intestinal transplantation. This clonotype was sampled from a human patient who received an intestinal transplant, so some T cells may come from the graft donor. This chain joins TRBV7-2 and TRBJ2-7, with D unclear. CDR3 amino acids: CASSFGFGEQYF. DNA of the CDR3: TGTGCCAGCAGCTTTGGGTTTGGCGAGCAGTACTTC.